This TCR beta chain was found in a study of blood T cell repertoires in COVID-19. The protocol was immunoSEQ multiplex PCR, while the TCRdb copy is restricted to in-frame clones and leaves out a portion. The repertoire holds some 170,000 clones, with 75% to 90% as singletons. The receptor's source is a woman aged 55-69 years with acute or convalescent COVID-19. The material sequenced was peripheral blood.

The CDR3: CAIRGTANTEAFF. The DNA of the CDR3 is TGTGCCATCAGGGGGACAGCCAACACTGAAGCTTTCTTT. The chain has TRBV10-3 and TRBJ1-1; 7 bases align to TRBD1. CDR1 is ENHRY, CDR2 SYGVKD, per germline. With 6 bases clipped from V and 2 bases from J, the junction kept 3 bases outside the gene matches. The CDR3 is made up of 13 amino acids.